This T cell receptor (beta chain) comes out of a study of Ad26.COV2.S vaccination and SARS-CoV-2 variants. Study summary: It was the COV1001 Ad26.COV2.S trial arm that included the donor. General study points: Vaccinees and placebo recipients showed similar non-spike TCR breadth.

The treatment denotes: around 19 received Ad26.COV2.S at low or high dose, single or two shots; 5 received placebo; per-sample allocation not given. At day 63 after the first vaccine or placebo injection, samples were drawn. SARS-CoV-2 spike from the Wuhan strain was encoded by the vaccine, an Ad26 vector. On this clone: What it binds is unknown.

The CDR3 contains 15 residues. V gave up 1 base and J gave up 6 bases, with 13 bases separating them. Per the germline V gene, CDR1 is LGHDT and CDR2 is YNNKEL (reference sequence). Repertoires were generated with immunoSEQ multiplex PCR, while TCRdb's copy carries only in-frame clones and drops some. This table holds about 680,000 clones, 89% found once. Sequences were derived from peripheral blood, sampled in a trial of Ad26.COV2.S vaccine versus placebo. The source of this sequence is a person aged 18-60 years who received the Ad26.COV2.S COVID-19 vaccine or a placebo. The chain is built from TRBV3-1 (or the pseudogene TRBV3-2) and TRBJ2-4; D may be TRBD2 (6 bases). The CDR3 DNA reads TGTGCCAGCAGCCAAGGGGCGGGGTCGGTAAACATTCAGTACTTC. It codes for CASSQGAGSVNIQYF.